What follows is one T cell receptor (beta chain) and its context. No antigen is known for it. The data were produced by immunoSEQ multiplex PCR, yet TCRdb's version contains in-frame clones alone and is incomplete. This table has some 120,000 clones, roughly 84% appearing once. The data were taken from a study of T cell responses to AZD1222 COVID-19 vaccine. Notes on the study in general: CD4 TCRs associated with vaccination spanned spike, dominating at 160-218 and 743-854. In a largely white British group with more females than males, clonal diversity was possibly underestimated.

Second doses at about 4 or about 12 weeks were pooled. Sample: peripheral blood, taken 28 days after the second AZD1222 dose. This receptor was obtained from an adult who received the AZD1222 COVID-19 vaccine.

CDR3 bases: TGTGCCAGCAGCTTTATGAGCAATCAGCCCCAGCATTTT. Its translation is CASSFMSNQPQHF. The V and J genes are TRBV5-6 and TRBJ1-5; D is ambiguous. Trimming took 2 bases from V and 1 from J, leaving 4 bases between them. Germline assignment: CDR1 SGHDT and CDR2 YYEEEE. The CDR3 runs 13 residues.